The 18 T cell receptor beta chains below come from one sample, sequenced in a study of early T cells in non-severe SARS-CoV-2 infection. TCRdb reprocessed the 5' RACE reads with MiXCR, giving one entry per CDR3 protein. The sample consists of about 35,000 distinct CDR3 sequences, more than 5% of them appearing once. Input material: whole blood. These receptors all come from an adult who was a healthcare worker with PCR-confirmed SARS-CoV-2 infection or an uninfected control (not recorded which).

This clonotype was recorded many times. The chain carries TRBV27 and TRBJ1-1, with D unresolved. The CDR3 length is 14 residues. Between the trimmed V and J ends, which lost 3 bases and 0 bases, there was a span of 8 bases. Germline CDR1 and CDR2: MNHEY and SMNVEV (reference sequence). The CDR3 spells CASSLNLVNTEAFF. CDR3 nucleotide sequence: TGTGCCAGCAGTTTGAACTTGGTGAACACTGAAGCTTTCTTT.

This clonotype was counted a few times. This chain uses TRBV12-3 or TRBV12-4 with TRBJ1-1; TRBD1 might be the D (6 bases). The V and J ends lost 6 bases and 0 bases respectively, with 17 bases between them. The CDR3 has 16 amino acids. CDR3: CASSPPRGRMNTEAFF. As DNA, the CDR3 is TGTGCCAGCAGCCCCCCCCGGGGGCGGATGAACACTGAAGCTTTCTTT.

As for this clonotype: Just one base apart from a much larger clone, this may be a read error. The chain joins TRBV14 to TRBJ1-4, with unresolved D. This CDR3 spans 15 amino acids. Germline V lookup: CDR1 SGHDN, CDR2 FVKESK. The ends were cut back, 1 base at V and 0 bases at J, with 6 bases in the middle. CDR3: CASSQVVATNEKLFF. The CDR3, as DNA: TGTGCCAGCAGCCAAGTCGTGGCAACTAATGAAAAACTGTTTTTT.

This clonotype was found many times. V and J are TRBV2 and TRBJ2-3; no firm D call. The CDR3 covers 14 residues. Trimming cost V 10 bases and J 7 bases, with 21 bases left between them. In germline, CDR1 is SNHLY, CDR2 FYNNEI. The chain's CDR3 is CATRPAPADYTQYF. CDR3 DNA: TGTGCCACCCGTCCGGCCCCGGCTGATTATACGCAGTATTTT.

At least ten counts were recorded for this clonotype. For the CDR3, the DNA is TGCGCCAGCAGTCCCGGGACTAGCGTAGATACGCAGTATTTT. Protein sequence: CASSPGTSVDTQYF. V is TRBV5-1 and J is TRBJ2-3, with 10 bases aligning to TRBD2. CDR1 is SGHRS and CDR2 is YFSETQ in the germline V gene. The CDR3 extends over 14 amino acids. Trimming at V came to 5 bases and at J to 5 bases, leaving 5 bases not matched to a gene.

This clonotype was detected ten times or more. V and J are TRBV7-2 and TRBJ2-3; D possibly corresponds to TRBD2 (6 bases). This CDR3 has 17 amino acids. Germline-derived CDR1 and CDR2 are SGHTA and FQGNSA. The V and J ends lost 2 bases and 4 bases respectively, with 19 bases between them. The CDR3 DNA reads TGTGCCAGCAGCTTAACGGGCGGCGGGGTGAGGGCAGATACGCAGTATTTT. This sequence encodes CASSLTGGGVRADTQYF.

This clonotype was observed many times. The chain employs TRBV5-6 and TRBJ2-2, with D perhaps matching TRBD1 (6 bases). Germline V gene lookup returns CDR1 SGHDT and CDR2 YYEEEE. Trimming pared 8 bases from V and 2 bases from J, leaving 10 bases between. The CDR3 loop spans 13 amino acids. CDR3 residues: CASTQGNTGELFF. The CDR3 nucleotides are TGTGCCAGTACACAGGGAAACACCGGGGAGCTGTTTTTT.

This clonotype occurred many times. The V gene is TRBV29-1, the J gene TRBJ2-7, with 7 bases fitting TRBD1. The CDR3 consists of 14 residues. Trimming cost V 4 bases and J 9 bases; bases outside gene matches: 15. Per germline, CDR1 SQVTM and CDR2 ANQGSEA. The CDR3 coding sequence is TGCAGCGTTGGATACAGGGGCCCAGAGAAGGGGCAGTACTTC. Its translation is CSVGYRGPEKGQYF.

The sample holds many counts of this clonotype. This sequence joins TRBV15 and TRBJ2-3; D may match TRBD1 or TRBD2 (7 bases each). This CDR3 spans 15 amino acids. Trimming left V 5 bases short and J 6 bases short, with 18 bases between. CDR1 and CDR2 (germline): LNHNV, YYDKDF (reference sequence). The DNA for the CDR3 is TGTGCCACCAGCCTCCGGGCCAGGGGGGGGGATACGCAGTATTTT. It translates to CATSLRARGGDTQYF.

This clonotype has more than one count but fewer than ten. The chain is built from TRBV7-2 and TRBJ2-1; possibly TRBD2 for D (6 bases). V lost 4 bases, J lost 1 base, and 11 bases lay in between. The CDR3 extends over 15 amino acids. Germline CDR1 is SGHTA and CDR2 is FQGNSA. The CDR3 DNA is TGTGCCAGCAGCTCAATAGCGGCATCCTACAATGAGCAGTTCTTC. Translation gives CASSSIAASYNEQFF.

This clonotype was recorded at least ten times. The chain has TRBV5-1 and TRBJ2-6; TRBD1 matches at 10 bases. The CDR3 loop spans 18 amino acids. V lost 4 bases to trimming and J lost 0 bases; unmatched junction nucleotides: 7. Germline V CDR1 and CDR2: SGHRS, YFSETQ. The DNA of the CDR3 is TGCGCCAGCAGCAGATCGGGACAGGGGAACTCTGGGGCCAACGTCCTGACTTTC. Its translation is CASSRSGQGNSGANVLTF.

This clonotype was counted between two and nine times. CDR3 DNA sequence: TGTGCCAGCAGCCACCTTGGGGGAAGCGGGAGAGGCGAGCAGTACTTC. Encoded protein: CASSHLGGSGRGEQYF. The gene calls are TRBV6-5 and TRBJ2-7; 8 nucleotides align to TRBD2. Looked up from germline, CDR1 is MNHEY and CDR2 is SVGAGI. This CDR3 spans 16 amino acids. V was clipped by 6 bases and J by 6 bases; unmatched bases: 16.

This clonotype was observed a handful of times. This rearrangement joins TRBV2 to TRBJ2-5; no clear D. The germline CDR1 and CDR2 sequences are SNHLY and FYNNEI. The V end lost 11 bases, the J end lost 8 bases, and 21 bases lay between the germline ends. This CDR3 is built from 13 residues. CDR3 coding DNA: TGTGCCCGTTCCTTTACTATCCAAGGAACCCAGTACTTC. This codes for CARSFTIQGTQYF. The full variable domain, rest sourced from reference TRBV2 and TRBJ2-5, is EPEVTQTPSHQVTQMGQEVILRCVPISNHLYFYWYRQILGQKVEFLVSFYNNEISEKSEIFDDQFSVERPDGSNFTLKIRSTKLEDSAMYFCARSFTIQGTQYFGPGTRLLVL.

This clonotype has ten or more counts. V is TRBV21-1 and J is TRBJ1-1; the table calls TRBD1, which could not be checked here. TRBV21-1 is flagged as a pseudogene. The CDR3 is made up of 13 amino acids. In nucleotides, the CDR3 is TGTGCCAGCGCCCTGGGATTGAACACTGAAGCTTTCTTT. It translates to CASALGLNTEAFF.

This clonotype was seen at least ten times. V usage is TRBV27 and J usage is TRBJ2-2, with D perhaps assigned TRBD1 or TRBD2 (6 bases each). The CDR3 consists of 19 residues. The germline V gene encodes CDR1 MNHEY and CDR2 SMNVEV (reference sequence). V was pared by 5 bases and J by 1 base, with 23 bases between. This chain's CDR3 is CASSLRSRGGQLNTGELFF. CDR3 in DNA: TGTGCCAGCAGTCTAAGGTCAAGAGGGGGGCAGTTGAACACCGGGGAGCTGTTTTTT.

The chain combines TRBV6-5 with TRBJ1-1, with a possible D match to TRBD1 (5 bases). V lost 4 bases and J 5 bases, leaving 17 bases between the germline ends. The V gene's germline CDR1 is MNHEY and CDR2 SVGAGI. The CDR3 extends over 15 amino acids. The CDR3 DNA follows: TGTGCCAGCAGTTGGGGGGGAGGTCGGAAGACTGAAGCTTTCTTT. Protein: CASSWGGGRKTEAFF.

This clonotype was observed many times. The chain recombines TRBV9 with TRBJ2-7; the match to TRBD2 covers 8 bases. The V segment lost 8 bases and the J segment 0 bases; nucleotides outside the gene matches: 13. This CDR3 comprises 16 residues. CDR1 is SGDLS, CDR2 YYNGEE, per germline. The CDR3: CASPGLVVKSSYEQYF. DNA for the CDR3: TGTGCCAGTCCGGGACTAGTCGTAAAAAGCTCCTACGAGCAGTACTTC.

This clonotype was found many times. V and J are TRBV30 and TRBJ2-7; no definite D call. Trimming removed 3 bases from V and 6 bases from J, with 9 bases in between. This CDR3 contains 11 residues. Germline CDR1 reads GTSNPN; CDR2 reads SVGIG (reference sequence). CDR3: CAWSAETEQYF. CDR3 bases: TGTGCCTGGAGCGCGGAGACCGAGCAGTACTTC.